Following are 28 T cell receptor beta chains from one sample sequenced in a study of T cell responses to AZD1222 COVID-19 vaccine. TCRdb keeps only in-frame clones here, not all; method: immunoSEQ multiplex PCR. The table lists approximately 26,000 clones, 88% of them singletons. The source was peripheral blood, collected 28 days after the second AZD1222 dose. These TCRs come from an adult who received the AZD1222 COVID-19 vaccine.

This sequence joins TRBV20-1 and TRBJ2-7; D is unresolved. Trimming cost V 6 bases and J 2 bases, with 8 bases left between them. Germline V CDR1 and CDR2: DFQATT, SNEGSKA (reference sequence). The CDR3 contains 11 residues. CDR3 amino acids: CSALGTYEQYF. CDR3 coding DNA: TGCAGTGCCCTTGGTACCTACGAGCAGTACTTC.

This clone was observed a few times. This chain joins TRBV12-3 or TRBV12-4 and TRBJ1-1; perhaps TRBD1 as D (6 bases). The CDR3 consists of 13 residues. Trimming took 7 bases from V and 8 from J, leaving 17 bases between them. CDR3 sequence: CASTPLGTQEAFF. CDR3 in DNA: TGTGCCAGCACCCCCCTCGGGACACAAGAAGCTTTCTTT.

A remark on this clone: Different DNA sequences within this sample yield the same CDR3. The chain links TRBV5-4 to TRBJ2-5; 15 bases align to TRBD2. V shed 4 bases, J shed 2 bases, and the junction held 3 bases outside the gene matches. Per the germline V gene, CDR1 is SGHNT and CDR2 is YYREEE (reference sequence). The CDR3 totals 16 residues. The CDR3 DNA sequence: TGTGCCAGCAGCCCGGGGACTAGCGGGGGGCAAGAGACCCAGTACTTC. Protein product: CASSPGTSGGQETQYF.

This clone was picked up a small number of times. V is TRBV7-3 and J is TRBJ2-2, with 11 positions matching TRBD2. V dropped 3 bases and J dropped 5; count of bases not matched to a gene: 11. Germline CDR1 SGHTA, CDR2 FQGTGA. The CDR3 contains 18 residues. As DNA, the CDR3 is TGTGCCAGCAGCTTCCCCGAGGGACTAGCGGACAATACCGGGGAGCTGTTTTTT. Amino acids: CASSFPEGLADNTGELFF.

The CDR3 DNA reads TGTGCCAGCAGTTTATCGGCGGTGAGGACATCCCTCTCACCCCTCCACTTT. Translation gives CASSLSAVRTSLSPLHF. The chain uses TRBV27 and TRBJ1-6, with D possibly being TRBD1 (5 bases). The germline V gene encodes CDR1 MNHEY and CDR2 SMNVEV (reference sequence). This CDR3 has 17 amino acids. Trimming removed 0 bases at V and 10 bases at J, with 19 bases between.

There are a few counts of this clone. The genes are TRBV4-3 and TRBJ1-2; D gene unclear. Germline CDR1 is LGHNA and CDR2 is YSLEER. The CDR3 runs 16 residues. V lost 0 bases and J lost 1, with 12 bases in between. The CDR3 spells CASSQERRVLNYGYTF. Here the CDR3 DNA reads TGCGCCAGCAGCCAAGAAAGACGCGTTCTTAACTATGGCTACACCTTC.

The chain links TRBV18 to TRBJ1-1, with a tentative D call TRBD1 (5 bases). The V end was cut by 0 bases, the J end by 0 bases, with 11 bases between. This CDR3 has 16 amino acids. Germline lookup yields CDR1 KGHSH and CDR2 LQKENI. CDR3 in DNA: TGTGCCAGCTCACCACCGGAGGGAGGGGTGAACACTGAAGCTTTCTTT. Amino acid sequence: CASSPPEGGVNTEAFF. Full variable domain (missing parts from reference TRBV18 and TRBJ1-1): NAGVMQNPRHLVRRRGQEARLRCSPMKGHSHVYWYRQLPEEGLKFMVYLQKENIIDESGMPKERFSAEFPKEGPSILRIQQVVRGDSAAYFCASSPPEGGVNTEAFFGQGTRLTVV.

The chain combines TRBV6-5 with TRBJ2-7, with D possibly matching TRBD1 (5 bases). Germline assignment: CDR1 MNHEY and CDR2 SVGAGI. Trimming stripped 0 bases from V and 0 bases from J, with 12 bases between. This CDR3 spans 16 amino acids. DNA of the CDR3: TGTGCCAGCAGTTACTCGACAACTGGGGCCTCCTACGAGCAGTACTTC. This sequence encodes CASSYSTTGASYEQYF.

The rearrangement joins TRBV7-2 to TRBJ1-1; D remains ambiguous. Germline CDR1 reads SGHTA; CDR2 reads FQGNSA. The V end was cut by 5 bases, the J end by 4 bases, with 17 bases between. This CDR3 region has 15 residues. CDR3 nucleotides: TGTGCCAGCAGCCCCCCGCCCACAGTGGGCACTGAAGCTTTCTTT. Encoded protein: CASSPPPTVGTEAFF.

The CDR3 nucleotides are TGTGCCAGCAGCTGGAGAAACTCCTACGAGCAGTACTTC. Amino acids: CASSWRNSYEQYF. The chain employs TRBV5-6 and TRBJ2-7; D gene uncertain. The germline V gene encodes CDR1 SGHDT and CDR2 YYEEEE. The CDR3 is 13 residues long. Trimming removed 3 bases from V and 0 bases from J, with 7 bases in between.

This rearrangement joins TRBV5-4 to TRBJ2-3; TRBD1 aligns across 9 bases. CDR1 is SGHNT, CDR2 YYREEE, per germline (reference sequence). The V and J ends lost 3 bases and 6 bases, in that order; junction bases with no gene match: 8. This CDR3 spans 15 amino acids. The CDR3 DNA reads as TGTGCCAGCAGCTGGACAGGGGTTATAACGGATACGCAGTATTTT. Translated: CASSWTGVITDTQYF. Full variable domain (remainder filled in from reference TRBV5-4 and TRBJ2-3): ETGVTQSPTHLIKTRGQQVTLRCSSQSGHNTVSWYQQALGQGPQFIFQYYREEENGRGNFPPRFSGLQFPNYSSELNVNALELDDSALYLCASSWTGVITDTQYFGPGTRLTVL.

The gene calls are TRBV10-2 and TRBJ1-2; D might be TRBD1 (6 bases). Germline values: CDR1 WSHSY, CDR2 SAAADI. The CDR3 consists of 15 residues. V lost 3 bases and J 0 bases, leaving 11 bases between the germline ends. The CDR3 reads CASSDRTASNYGYTF. In DNA form, the CDR3 reads TGCGCCAGCAGTGATCGGACAGCATCTAACTATGGCTACACCTTC.

This chain joins TRBV6-5 and TRBJ1-2, with D perhaps TRBD1 (6 bases). The germline CDR1 and CDR2 sequences are MNHEY and SVGAGI. This CDR3 comprises 14 residues. Trimming removed 5 bases at V and 4 bases at J, with 14 bases between. The CDR3 region has the DNA TGTGCCAGCAGTCATCGAGGGGGGGTCTATGGCTACACCTTC. Protein: CASSHRGGVYGYTF.

This clone was seen a handful of times. The chain joins TRBV7-6 to TRBJ1-5; D call uncertain. Germline CDR1 SGHVS, CDR2 FNYEAQ. Trimming stripped 1 base from V and 7 bases from J, with 17 bases between. The CDR3 contains 16 residues. The CDR3 region has the DNA TGTGCCAGCAGCTTAGAGGCGAGTCAAACCCCACAGCCCCAGCATTTT. Translating gives CASSLEASQTPQPQHF.

The J gene is TRBJ2-2, the V gene TRBV27; no clear D. Deletions cut 2 bases from V and 0 bases from J, with 7 bases between. Per germline, CDR1 MNHEY and CDR2 SMNVEV (reference sequence). CDR3 size: 15 residues. This CDR3 is CASSLIPSNTGELFF. The CDR3 region has the DNA TGTGCCAGCAGTTTAATTCCCTCGAACACCGGGGAGCTGTTTTTT.

V is TRBV10-3 and J is TRBJ2-7, with a tentative D call TRBD1 (6 bases). Germline-derived CDR1 and CDR2 are ENHRY and SYGVKD. The V end lost 0 bases, the J end lost 2 bases, and 11 bases lay between the germline ends. This CDR3 has 15 residues. Here the CDR3 DNA reads TGTGCCATCAGTGAGTCATTACAGGGCACCTACGAGCAGTACTTC. Amino acids: CAISESLQGTYEQYF.

This clone appeared once. The chain has TRBV27 and TRBJ2-5; 10 nucleotides line up with TRBD2. V lost 4 bases, J lost 5 bases, and 7 bases stayed unmatched. CDR1 is MNHEY and CDR2 is SMNVEV in the germline V gene (reference sequence). The CDR3 is made up of 15 amino acids. CDR3 loop: CASSWSSGGAETQYF. The DNA of the CDR3 is TGTGCCAGCAGTTGGTCCAGCGGGGGGGCGGAGACCCAGTACTTC.

This clone was seen only once. This chain uses TRBV3-1 (or the pseudogene TRBV3-2) with TRBJ2-5; D not certain. V was pared by 1 base and J by 4 bases, with 10 bases between. This CDR3 has 14 amino acids. The germline gives CDR1 LGHDT, CDR2 YNNKEL (reference sequence). CDR3 in amino acids: CASSQVGKPETQYF. As DNA, the CDR3 is TGTGCCAGCAGCCAAGTAGGGAAACCAGAGACCCAGTACTTC.

The genes are TRBV6-5 and TRBJ2-1, with 9 bases lining up with TRBD1. V lost 6 bases and J lost 10; bases outside the gene matches: 7. The germline gives CDR1 MNHEY, CDR2 SVGAGI. The CDR3 totals 13 residues. The CDR3 is CASSRDRAREQFF. The CDR3 DNA follows: TGTGCCAGCAGCCGGGACAGGGCACGGGAGCAGTTCTTC.

This chain joins TRBV5-5 and TRBJ2-3, with D unclear. V lost 2 bases, J lost 2 bases, and 12 bases lay in between. The CDR3 contains 15 residues. CDR1 is SGHKS, CDR2 YYEKEE, per germline (reference sequence). CDR3 loop: CASSLVPGPTDTQYF. The DNA of the CDR3 is TGTGCCAGCAGCTTAGTCCCTGGCCCCACAGATACGCAGTATTTT.

The rearrangement uses TRBV2 and TRBJ1-5, with a weak D call TRBD1 (6 bases). The CDR3 runs to 17 residues. Trimming took off 2 bases at V and 0 bases at J, with 14 bases between the two ends. Germline V gene data show CDR1 as SNHLY and CDR2 as FYNNEI. In DNA, the CDR3 is TGTGCCAGCAGTGAATATGGGGGGCTGGATAGCAATCAGCCCCAGCATTTT. Protein: CASSEYGGLDSNQPQHF.

The gene calls are TRBV5-5 and TRBJ1-5; 7 nucleotides align to TRBD1. CDR3 size: 14 residues. J was trimmed by 3 bases and V by 4 bases; bases with no gene match: 4. Germline V gene sequence: CDR1 SGHKS, CDR2 YYEKEE (reference sequence). The CDR3 bases are TGTGCCAGCAGCCCCGGGACAGCCAATCAGCCCCAGCATTTT. This sequence encodes CASSPGTANQPQHF.

V and J are TRBV4-3 and TRBJ1-2, with D unresolved. The ends were cut back, 0 bases at V and 4 bases at J, with 12 bases in the middle. Germline-derived CDR1 and CDR2 are LGHNA and YSLEER. This CDR3 has 15 amino acids. As DNA, the CDR3 is TGCGCCAGCAGCCAAGATTTTCCATCCAGCTATGGCTACACCTTC. It is translated as CASSQDFPSSYGYTF.

This clone was seen only once. The chain employs TRBV5-1 and TRBJ1-6; TRBD1 matches at 7 bases. CDR3 size: 16 residues. With V trimmed by 3 bases and J by 5 bases, 8 bases remained unmatched. The germline CDR1 and CDR2 sequences are SGHRS and YFSETQ. In DNA, the CDR3 is TGCGCCAGCAGCTCGGACCCGACAGGGAATAATTCACCCCTCCACTTT. Residues: CASSSDPTGNNSPLHF. Using reference TRBV5-1 and TRBJ1-6 for the parts outside the CDR3, the full variable domain is KAGVTQTPRYLIKTRGQQVTLSCSPISGHRSVSWYQQTPGQGLQFLFEYFSETQRNKGNFPGRFSGRQFSNSRSEMNVSTLELGDSALYLCASSSDPTGNNSPLHFGNGTRLTVT.

The V and J genes are TRBV6-2 or TRBV6-3 and TRBJ2-7, with 7 bases identical to TRBD2. J gave up 3 bases and V 5 bases, and 13 bases lay outside the gene matches. Germline V lookup: CDR1 MNHEY, CDR2 SVGEGT. The CDR3 consists of 16 residues. DNA for the CDR3: TGTGCCAGCAGTCGGACGGGGGGTTCGGGGCACTACGAGCAGTACTTC. Translating it yields CASSRTGGSGHYEQYF.

This chain joins TRBV4-3 and TRBJ1-2, with unresolved D. This CDR3 spans 15 amino acids. Germline loops: CDR1 LGHNA, CDR2 YSLEER. V lost 0 bases to trimming and J lost 0 bases, with 8 bases between them. CDR3 in DNA: TGCGCCAGCAGCCAAGATATCGAAGCTAACTATGGCTACACCTTC. This encodes CASSQDIEANYGYTF.

The chain recombines TRBV29-1 with TRBJ1-1, with TRBD1 matching over 8 bases. From germline, CDR1 is SQVTM and CDR2 ANQGSEA. The CDR3 is made up of 12 amino acids. With 6 bases clipped from V and 11 bases from J, the junction kept 11 bases outside the gene matches. In nucleotides, the CDR3 is TGCAGCGTCGCGACAGGGGCCGTTGGCGCTTTCTTT. Translating it yields CSVATGAVGAFF.

Written as DNA, the CDR3 is TGTGCCAGCTCACCTCCCGCTGGGGAGCAGTTCTTC. This translates into CASSPPAGEQFF. The chain carries TRBV18 and TRBJ2-1; D is uncertain. Trimming left V 3 bases short and J 10 bases short, with 10 bases between. The CDR3 totals 12 residues. Germline assignment: CDR1 KGHSH and CDR2 LQKENI.